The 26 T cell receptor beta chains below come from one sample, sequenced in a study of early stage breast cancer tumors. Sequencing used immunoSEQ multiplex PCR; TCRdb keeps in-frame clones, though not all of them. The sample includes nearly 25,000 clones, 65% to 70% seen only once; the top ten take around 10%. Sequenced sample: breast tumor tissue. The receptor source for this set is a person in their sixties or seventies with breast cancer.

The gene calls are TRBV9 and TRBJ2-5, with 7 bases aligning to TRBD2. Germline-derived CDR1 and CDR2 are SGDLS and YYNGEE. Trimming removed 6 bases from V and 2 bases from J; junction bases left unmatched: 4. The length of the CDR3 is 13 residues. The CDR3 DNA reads TGTGCCAGCACTAGCGGAGGACAAGAGACCCAGTACTTC. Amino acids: CASTSGGQETQYF.

The CDR3 protein is CASSLTPGAYEQYF. CDR3 in DNA: TGTGCCAGCAGCTTAACGCCGGGGGCCTACGAGCAGTACTTC. The rearrangement links TRBV7-9 to TRBJ2-7; D is possibly TRBD2 (6 bases). The CDR3 runs to 14 residues. Trimming cost V 2 bases and J 2 bases, with 10 bases left between them. Looked up from germline, CDR1 is SEHNR and CDR2 is FQNEAQ (reference sequence).

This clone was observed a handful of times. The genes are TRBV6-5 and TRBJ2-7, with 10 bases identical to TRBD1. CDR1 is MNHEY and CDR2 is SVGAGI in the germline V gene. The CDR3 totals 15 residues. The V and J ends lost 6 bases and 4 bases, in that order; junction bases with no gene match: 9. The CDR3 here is CASSPTGQGLYEQYF. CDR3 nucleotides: TGTGCCAGCAGCCCCACGGGACAGGGGTTATACGAGCAGTACTTC.

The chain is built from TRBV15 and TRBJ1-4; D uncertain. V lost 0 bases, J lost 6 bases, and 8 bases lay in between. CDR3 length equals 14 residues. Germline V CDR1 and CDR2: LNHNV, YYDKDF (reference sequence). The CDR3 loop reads CATSRDRLDEKLFF. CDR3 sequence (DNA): TGTGCCACCAGCAGAGATCGATTAGATGAAAAACTGTTTTTT. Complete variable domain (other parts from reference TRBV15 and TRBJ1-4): DAMVIQNPRYQVTQFGKPVTLSCSQTLNHNVMYWYQQKSSQAPKLLFHYYDKDFNNEADTPDNFQSRRPNTSFCFLDIRSPGLGDTAMYLCATSRDRLDEKLFFGSGTQLSVL.

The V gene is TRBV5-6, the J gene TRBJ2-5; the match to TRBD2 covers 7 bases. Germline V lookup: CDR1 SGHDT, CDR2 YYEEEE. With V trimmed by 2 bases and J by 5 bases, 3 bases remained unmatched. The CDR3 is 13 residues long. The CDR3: CASSFQGGETQYF. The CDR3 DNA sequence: TGTGCCAGCAGCTTTCAGGGAGGGGAGACCCAGTACTTC.

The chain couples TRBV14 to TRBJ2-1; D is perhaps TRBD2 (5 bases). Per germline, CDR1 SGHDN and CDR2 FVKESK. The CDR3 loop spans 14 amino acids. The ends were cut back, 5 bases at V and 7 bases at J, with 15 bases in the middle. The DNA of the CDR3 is TGTGCCAGCAGCGCTTTGAACATAGCGAATGAGCAGTTCTTC. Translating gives CASSALNIANEQFF. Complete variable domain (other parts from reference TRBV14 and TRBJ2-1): EAGVTQFPSHSVIEKGQTVTLRCDPISGHDNLYWYRRVMGKEIKFLLHFVKESKQDESGMPNNRFLAERTGGTYSTLKVQPAELEDSGVYFCASSALNIANEQFFGPGTRLTVL.

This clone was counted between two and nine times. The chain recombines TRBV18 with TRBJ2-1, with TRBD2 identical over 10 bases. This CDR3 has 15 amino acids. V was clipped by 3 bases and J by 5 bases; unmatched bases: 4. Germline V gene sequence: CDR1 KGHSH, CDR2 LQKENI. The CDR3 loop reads CASSPLAGENNEQFF. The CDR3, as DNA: TGTGCCAGCTCACCGCTAGCGGGAGAGAACAATGAGCAGTTCTTC. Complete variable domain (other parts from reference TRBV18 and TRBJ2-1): NAGVMQNPRHLVRRRGQEARLRCSPMKGHSHVYWYRQLPEEGLKFMVYLQKENIIDESGMPKERFSAEFPKEGPSILRIQQVVRGDSAAYFCASSPLAGENNEQFFGPGTRLTVL.

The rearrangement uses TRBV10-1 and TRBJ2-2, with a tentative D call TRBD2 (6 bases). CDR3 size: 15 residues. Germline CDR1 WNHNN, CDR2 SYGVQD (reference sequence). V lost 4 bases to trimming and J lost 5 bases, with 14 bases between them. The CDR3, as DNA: TGCGCCAGCAGTGGGGAACTAGCTGGAACCGGGGAGCTGTTTTTT. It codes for CASSGELAGTGELFF.

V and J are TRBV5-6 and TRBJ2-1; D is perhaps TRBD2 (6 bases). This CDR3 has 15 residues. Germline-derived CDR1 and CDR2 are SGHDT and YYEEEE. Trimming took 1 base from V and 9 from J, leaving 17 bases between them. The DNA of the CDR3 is TGTGCCAGCAGCTTGAGGCTAGCGTGGGGCATTGAGCAGTTCTTC. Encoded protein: CASSLRLAWGIEQFF.

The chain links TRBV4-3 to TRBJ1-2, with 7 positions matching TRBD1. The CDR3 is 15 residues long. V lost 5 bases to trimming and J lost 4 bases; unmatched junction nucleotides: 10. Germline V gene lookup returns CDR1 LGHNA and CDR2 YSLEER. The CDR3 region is CASSKPGQTIYGYTF. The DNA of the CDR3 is TGCGCCAGCAGCAAACCGGGACAGACAATCTATGGCTACACCTTC.

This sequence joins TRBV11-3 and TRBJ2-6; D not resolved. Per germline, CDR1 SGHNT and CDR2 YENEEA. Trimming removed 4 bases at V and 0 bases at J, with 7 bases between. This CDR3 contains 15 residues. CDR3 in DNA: TGTGCCAGCAGCTACACAGACTCTGGGGCCAACGTCCTGACTTTC. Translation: CASSYTDSGANVLTF.

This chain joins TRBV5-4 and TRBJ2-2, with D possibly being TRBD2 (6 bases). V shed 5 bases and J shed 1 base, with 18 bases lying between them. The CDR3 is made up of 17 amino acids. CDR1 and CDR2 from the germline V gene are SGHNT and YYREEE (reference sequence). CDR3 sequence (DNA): TGTGCCAGCAGTCGTCCCGGGGGTGTCGGGAACACCGGGGAGCTGTTTTTT. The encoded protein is CASSRPGGVGNTGELFF.

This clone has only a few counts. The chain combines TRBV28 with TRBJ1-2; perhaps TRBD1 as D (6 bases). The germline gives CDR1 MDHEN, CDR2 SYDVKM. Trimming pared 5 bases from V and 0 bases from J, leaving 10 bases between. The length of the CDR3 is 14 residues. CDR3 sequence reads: CASSAGASNYGYTF. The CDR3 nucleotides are TGTGCCAGCAGTGCAGGGGCCTCTAACTATGGCTACACCTTC.

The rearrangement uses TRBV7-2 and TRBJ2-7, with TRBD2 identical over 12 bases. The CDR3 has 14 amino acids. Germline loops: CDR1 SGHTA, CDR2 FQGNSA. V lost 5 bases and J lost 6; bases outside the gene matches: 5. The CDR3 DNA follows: TGTGCCAGCAGCCCCCGACTAGCGGGAGCCGAGCAGTACTTC. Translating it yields CASSPRLAGAEQYF.

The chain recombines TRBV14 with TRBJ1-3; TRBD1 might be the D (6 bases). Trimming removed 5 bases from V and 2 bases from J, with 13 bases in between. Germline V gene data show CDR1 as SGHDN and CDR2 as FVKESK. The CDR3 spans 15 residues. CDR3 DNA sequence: TGTGCCAGCAGCAGAAGACAGGACCCTGGAAACACCATATATTTT. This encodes CASSRRQDPGNTIYF.

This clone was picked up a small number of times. CDR3: CASSLDGTGGELFF. DNA for the CDR3: TGTGCCAGCAGCTTAGACGGGACAGGCGGGGAGCTGTTTTTT. The chain is built from TRBV11-2 and TRBJ2-2; 8 positions match TRBD1. Germline loops: CDR1 SGHAT, CDR2 FQNNGV. Unmatched junction bases numbered 1, after V lost 0 bases and J lost 7 bases. This CDR3 comprises 14 residues.

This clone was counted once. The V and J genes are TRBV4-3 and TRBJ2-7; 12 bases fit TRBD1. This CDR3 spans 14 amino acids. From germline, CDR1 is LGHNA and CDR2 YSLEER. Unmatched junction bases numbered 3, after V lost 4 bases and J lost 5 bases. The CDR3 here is CASSLGQGAHEQYF. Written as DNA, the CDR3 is TGCGCCAGCAGCCTGGGACAGGGGGCCCACGAGCAGTACTTC.

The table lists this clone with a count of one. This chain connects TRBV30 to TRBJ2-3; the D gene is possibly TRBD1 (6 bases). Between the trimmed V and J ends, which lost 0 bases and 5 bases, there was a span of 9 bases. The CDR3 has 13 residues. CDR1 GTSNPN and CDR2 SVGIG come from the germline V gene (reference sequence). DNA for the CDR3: TGTGCCTGGAGTGTACGAGGGGGAGATACGCAGTATTTT. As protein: CAWSVRGGDTQYF.

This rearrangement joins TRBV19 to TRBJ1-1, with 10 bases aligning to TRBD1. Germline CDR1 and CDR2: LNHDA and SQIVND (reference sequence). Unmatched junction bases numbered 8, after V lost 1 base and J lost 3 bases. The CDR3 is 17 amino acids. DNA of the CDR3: TGTGCCAGTAGTATAGGCGGGACAGGGGCCGGCTACACTGAAGCTTTCTTT. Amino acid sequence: CASSIGGTGAGYTEAFF.

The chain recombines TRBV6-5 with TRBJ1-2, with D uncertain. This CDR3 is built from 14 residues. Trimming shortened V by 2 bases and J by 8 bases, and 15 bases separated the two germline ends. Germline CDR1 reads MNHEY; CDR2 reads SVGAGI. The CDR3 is CASSYQGGSNGYTF. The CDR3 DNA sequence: TGTGCCAGCAGTTACCAAGGAGGGAGCAACGGCTACACCTTC.

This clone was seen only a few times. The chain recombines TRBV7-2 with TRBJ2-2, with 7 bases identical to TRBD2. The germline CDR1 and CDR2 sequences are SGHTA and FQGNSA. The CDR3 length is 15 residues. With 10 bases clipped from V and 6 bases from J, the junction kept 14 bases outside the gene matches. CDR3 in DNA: TGTGCCAATCCGCCGGCGGGAGTGATCGCCGGGGAGCTGTTTTTT. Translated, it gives CANPPAGVIAGELFF. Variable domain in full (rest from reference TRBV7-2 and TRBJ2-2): GAGVSQSPSNKVTEKGKDVELRCDPISGHTALYWYRQSLGQGLEFLIYFQGNSAPDKSGLPSDRFSAERTGGSVSTLTIQRTQQEDSAVYLCANPPAGVIAGELFFGEGSRLTVL.

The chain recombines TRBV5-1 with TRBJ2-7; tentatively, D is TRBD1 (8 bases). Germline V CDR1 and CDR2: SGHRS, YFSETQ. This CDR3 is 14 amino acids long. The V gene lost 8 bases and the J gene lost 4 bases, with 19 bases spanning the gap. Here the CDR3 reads CASRINRGGYEQYF. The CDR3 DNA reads TGCGCCAGTCGCATCAACAGGGGGGGGTACGAGCAGTACTTC.

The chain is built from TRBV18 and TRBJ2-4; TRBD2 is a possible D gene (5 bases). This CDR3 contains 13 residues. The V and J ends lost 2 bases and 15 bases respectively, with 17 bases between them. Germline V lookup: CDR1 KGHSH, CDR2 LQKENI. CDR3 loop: CASSPIQEDIPYF. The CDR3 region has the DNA TGTGCCAGCTCACCAATCCAGGAGGATATCCCGTACTTC.

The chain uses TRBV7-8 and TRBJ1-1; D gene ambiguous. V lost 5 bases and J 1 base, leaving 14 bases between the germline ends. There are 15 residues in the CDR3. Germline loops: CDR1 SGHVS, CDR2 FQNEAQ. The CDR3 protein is CASSRYGGTNTEAFF. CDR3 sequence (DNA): TGTGCCAGCAGCCGGTACGGAGGAACGAACACTGAAGCTTTCTTT. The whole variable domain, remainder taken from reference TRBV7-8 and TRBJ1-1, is GAGVSQSPRYKVAKRGQDVALRCDPISGHVSLFWYQQALGQGPEFLTYFQNEAQLDKSGLPSDRFFAERPEGSVSTLKIQRTQQEDSAVYLCASSRYGGTNTEAFFGQGTRLTVV.

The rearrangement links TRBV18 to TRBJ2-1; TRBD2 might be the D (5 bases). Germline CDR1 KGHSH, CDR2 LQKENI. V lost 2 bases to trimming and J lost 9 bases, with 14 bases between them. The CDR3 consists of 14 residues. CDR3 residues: CASSPLASFGEQFF. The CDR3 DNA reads TGTGCCAGCTCACCATTGGCTAGCTTTGGTGAGCAGTTCTTC.

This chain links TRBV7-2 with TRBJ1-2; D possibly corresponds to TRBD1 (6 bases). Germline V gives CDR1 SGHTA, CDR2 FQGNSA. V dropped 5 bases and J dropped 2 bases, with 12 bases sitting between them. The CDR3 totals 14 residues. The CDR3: CASSTTTGNYGYTF. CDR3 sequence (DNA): TGTGCCAGCAGCACAACGACAGGAAACTATGGCTACACCTTC. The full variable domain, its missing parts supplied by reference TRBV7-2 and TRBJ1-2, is GAGVSQSPSNKVTEKGKDVELRCDPISGHTALYWYRQSLGQGLEFLIYFQGNSAPDKSGLPSDRFSAERTGGSVSTLTIQRTQQEDSAVYLCASSTTTGNYGYTFGSGTRLTVV.